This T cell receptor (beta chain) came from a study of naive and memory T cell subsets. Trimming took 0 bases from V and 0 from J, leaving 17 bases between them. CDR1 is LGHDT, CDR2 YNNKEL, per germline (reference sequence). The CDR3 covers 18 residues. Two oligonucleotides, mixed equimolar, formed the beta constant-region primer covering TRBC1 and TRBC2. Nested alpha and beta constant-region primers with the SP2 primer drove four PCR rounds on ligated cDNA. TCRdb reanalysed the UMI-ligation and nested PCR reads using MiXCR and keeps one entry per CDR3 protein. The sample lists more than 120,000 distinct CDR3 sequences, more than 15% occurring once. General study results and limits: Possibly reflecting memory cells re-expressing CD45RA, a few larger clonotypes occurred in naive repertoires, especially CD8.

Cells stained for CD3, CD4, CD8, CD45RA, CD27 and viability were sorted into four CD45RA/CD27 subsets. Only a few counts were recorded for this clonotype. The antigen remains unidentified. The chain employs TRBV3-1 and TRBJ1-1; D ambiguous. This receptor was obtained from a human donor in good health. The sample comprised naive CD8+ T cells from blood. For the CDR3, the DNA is TGTGCCAGCAGCCAAGAAGACGGATACAGAGTTATGAACACTGAAGCTTTCTTT. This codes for CASSQEDGYRVMNTEAFF.